Following are 2 T cell receptor beta chains from one sample sequenced in a study of T cell responses to AZD1222 COVID-19 vaccine. Clones were sequenced by immunoSEQ multiplex PCR, and TCRdb holds only the in-frame ones, with some missing. The table includes some 90,000 clones, about 88% detected once. The specimen comprised peripheral blood, sampled on day 0 of AZD1222 vaccination. Receptors were obtained from an adult in good health.

The J gene is TRBJ2-3, the V gene TRBV9; unclear D gene. Germline lookup yields CDR1 SGDLS and CDR2 YYNGEE. Deletions cut 0 bases from V and 6 bases from J, with 11 bases between. CDR3 length: 14 residues. CDR3 sequence: CASSVGFPQDTQYF. CDR3 sequence (DNA): TGTGCCAGCAGCGTAGGGTTTCCCCAGGATACGCAGTATTTT.

The chain is built from TRBV3-1 (or the pseudogene TRBV3-2) and TRBJ1-6, with D tentatively TRBD1 (6 bases). Germline CDR1 reads LGHDT; CDR2 reads YNNKEL (reference sequence). The CDR3 consists of 16 residues. Between the trimmed V and J ends, which lost 4 bases and 3 bases, there was a span of 13 bases. The CDR3 DNA reads as TGTGCCAGCAGCCGGACGGCGGACAGCTATAATTCACCCCTCCACTTT. This gives the protein CASSRTADSYNSPLHF.